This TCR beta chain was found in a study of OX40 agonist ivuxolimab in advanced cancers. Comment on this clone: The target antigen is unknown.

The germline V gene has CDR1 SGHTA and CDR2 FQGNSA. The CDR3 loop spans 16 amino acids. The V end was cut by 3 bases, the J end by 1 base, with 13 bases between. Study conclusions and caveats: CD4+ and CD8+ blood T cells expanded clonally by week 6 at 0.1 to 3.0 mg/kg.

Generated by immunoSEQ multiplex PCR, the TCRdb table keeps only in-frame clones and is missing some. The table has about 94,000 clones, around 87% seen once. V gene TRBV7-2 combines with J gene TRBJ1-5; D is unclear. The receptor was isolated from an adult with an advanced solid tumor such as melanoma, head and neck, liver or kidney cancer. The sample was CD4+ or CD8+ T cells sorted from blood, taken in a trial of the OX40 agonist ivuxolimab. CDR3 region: CASSFRGLSSNQPQHF. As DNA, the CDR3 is TGTGCCAGCAGCTTTCGAGGGCTTTCGAGCAATCAGCCCCAGCATTTT.